The clone carrying this TCR beta chain appeared a single time. The entry originates in a study of blood T cell repertoires in COVID-19. This CDR3 comprises 15 residues. From germline, CDR1 is MGHRA and CDR2 YSYEKL. Germline trimming cut 1 base from V and 4 bases from J; bases unmatched to any gene: 1. Original processing methods: Using reference gene primer amplification, nucleated cell counts were estimated. Sequenced by immunoSEQ multiplex PCR; TCRdb stores in-frame clones only, minus some. V and J calls and clone size follow that table, whereas D and trimming were derived from the DNA. The sample yields around 260,000 clones, 75% to 90% seen once.

V is TRBV4-1 and J is TRBJ2-3; 11 nucleotides agree with TRBD2. This TCR was recovered from a man aged 30 to 45 with active or convalescent COVID-19. The sequencing input was peripheral blood. CDR3 sequence: CASSQGLAGPDTQYF. CDR3 sequence (DNA): TGCGCCAGCAGCCAAGGACTAGCGGGGCCAGATACGCAGTATTTT.